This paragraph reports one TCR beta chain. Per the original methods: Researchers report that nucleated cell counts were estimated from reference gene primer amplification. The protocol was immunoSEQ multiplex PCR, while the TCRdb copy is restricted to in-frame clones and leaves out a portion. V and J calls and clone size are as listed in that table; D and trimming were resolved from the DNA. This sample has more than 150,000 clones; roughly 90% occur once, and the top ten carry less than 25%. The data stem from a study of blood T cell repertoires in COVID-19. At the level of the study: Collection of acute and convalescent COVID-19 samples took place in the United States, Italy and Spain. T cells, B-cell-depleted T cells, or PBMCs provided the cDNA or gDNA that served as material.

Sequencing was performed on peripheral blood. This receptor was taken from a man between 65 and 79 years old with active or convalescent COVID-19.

CDR3 nucleotide sequence: TGTGCCTGGAGTAAAGGGACAGGTAGTGTTGGGGGCTACACCTTC. It yields the protein CAWSKGTGSVGGYTF. V and J are TRBV30 and TRBJ1-2, with 8 positions matching TRBD1. Germline V gives CDR1 GTSNPN, CDR2 SVGIG (reference sequence). The junction had 13 bases not matched to a gene; V was cut back by 2 bases and J by 8 bases. The CDR3 is 15 amino acids.